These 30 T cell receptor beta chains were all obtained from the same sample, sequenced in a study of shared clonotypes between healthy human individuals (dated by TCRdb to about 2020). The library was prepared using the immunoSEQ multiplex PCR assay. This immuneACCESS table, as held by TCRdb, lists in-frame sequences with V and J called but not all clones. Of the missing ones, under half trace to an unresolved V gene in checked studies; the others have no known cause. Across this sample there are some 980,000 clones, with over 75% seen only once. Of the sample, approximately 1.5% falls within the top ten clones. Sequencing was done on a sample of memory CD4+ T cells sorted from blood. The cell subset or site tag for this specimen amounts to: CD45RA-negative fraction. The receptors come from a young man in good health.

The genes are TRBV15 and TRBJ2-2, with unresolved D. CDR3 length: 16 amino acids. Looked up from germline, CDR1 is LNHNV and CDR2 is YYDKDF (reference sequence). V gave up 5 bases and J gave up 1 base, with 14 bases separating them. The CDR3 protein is CATSSLFEMNTGELFF. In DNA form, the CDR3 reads TGTGCCACCAGCTCCCTTTTTGAGATGAACACCGGGGAGCTGTTTTTT. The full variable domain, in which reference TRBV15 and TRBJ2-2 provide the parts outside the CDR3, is DAMVIQNPRYQVTQFGKPVTLSCSQTLNHNVMYWYQQKSSQAPKLLFHYYDKDFNNEADTPDNFQSRRPNTSFCFLDIRSPGLGDTAMYLCATSSLFEMNTGELFFGEGSRLTVL.

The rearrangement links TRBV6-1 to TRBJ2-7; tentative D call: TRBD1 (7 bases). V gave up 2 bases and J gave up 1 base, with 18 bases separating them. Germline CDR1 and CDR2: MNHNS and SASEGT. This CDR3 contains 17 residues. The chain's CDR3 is CASSERRDRPRSYEQYF. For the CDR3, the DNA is TGTGCCAGCAGTGAAAGGAGGGACAGACCTAGGTCCTACGAGCAGTACTTC.

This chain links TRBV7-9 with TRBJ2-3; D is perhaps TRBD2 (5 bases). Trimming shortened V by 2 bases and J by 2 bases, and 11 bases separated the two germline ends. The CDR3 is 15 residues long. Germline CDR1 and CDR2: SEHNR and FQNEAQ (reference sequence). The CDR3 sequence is CASSLIEGPTDTQYF. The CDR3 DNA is TGTGCCAGCAGCTTAATTGAGGGCCCCACAGATACGCAGTATTTT.

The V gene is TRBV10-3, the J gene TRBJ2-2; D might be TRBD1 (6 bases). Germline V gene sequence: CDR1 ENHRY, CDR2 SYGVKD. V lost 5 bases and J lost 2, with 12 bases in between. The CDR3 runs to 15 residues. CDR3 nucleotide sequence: TGTGCCATCAGTAAGGCAGGGGTTAACACCGGGGAGCTGTTTTTT. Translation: CAISKAGVNTGELFF.

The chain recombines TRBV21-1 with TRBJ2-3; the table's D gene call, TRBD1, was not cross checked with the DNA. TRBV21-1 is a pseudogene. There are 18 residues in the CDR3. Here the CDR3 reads CASSKMRTGDLCTDTQYF. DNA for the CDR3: TGTGCCAGCAGCAAAATGAGGACAGGGGACCTTTGCACAGATACGCAGTATTTT.

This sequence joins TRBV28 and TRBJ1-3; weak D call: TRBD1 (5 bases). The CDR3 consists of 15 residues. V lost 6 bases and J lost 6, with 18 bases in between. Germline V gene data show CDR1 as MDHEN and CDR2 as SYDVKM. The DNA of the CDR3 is TGTGCCAGCAGACCCATCGGACAAGTACCAAACACCATATATTTT. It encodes CASRPIGQVPNTIYF.

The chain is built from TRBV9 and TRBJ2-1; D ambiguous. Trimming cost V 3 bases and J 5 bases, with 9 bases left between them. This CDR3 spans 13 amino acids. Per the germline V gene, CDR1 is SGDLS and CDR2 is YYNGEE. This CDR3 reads CASSGRPDNEQFF. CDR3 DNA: TGTGCCAGCAGCGGTCGACCGGACAATGAGCAGTTCTTC.

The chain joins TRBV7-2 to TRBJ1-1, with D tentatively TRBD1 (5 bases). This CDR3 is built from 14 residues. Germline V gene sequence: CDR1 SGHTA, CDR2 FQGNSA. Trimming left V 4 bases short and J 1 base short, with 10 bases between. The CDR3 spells CASSSGPSNTEAFF. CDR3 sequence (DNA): TGTGCCAGCAGCTCGGGACCCTCGAACACTGAAGCTTTCTTT.

The CDR3 region has the DNA TGCGCCAGCAGCCAAGCAAGCGGACAGGGAGTCTATGGCTACACCTTC. Encoded protein: CASSQASGQGVYGYTF. The chain recombines TRBV4-1 with TRBJ1-2; 8 bases are a match to TRBD1. CDR3 size: 16 residues. V shed 1 base, J shed 4 bases, and the junction held 8 bases outside the gene matches. Germline CDR1 and CDR2: MGHRA and YSYEKL.

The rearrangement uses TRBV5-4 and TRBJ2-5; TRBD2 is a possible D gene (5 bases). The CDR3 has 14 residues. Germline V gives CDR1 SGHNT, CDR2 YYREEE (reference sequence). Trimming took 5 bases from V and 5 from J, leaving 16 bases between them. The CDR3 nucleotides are TGTGCCAGCAGTTCAAAGGACGGGAAGGAGACCCAGTACTTC. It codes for CASSSKDGKETQYF. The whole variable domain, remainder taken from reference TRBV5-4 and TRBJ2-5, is ETGVTQSPTHLIKTRGQQVTLRCSSQSGHNTVSWYQQALGQGPQFIFQYYREEENGRGNFPPRFSGLQFPNYSSELNVNALELDDSALYLCASSSKDGKETQYFGPGTRLLVL.

The CDR3 is CASSNQDRTNTEAFF. The CDR3 DNA is TGTGCCAGCAGTAACCAAGACCGGACAAACACTGAAGCTTTCTTT. V gene TRBV6-5 combines with J gene TRBJ1-1; TRBD1 might be the D (5 bases). The V end was cut by 5 bases, the J end by 2 bases, with 15 bases between. The germline V gene has CDR1 MNHEY and CDR2 SVGAGI. There are 15 residues in the CDR3.

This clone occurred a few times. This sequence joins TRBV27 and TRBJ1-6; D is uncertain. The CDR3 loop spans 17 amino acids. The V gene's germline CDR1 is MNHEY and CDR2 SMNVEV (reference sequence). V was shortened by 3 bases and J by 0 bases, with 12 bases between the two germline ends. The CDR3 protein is CASSFAHLSSYNSPLHF. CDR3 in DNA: TGTGCCAGCAGTTTTGCTCACCTCAGCTCCTATAATTCACCCCTCCACTTT.

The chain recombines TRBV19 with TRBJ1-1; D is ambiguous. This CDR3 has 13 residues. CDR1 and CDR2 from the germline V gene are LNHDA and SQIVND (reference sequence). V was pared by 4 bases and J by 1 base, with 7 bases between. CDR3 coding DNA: TGTGCCAGTAGTAGAAAAAAGAACACTGAAGCTTTCTTT. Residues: CASSRKKNTEAFF.

CDR3 region: CASSLSPGGAKNIQYF. The CDR3 DNA reads TGTGCCAGCAGCTTGAGTCCAGGGGGCGCTAAAAACATTCAGTACTTC. The rearrangement joins TRBV5-6 to TRBJ2-4, with 8 nucleotides matching TRBD1. Per the germline V gene, CDR1 is SGHDT and CDR2 is YYEEEE. The CDR3 spans 16 residues. V shed 1 base and J 4 bases; nucleotides not matched to a gene: 7. The full variable domain, completed using reference TRBV5-6 and TRBJ2-4, is DAGVTQSPTHLIKTRGQQVTLRCSPKSGHDTVSWYQQALGQGPQFIFQYYEEEERQRGNFPDRFSGHQFPNYSSELNVNALLLGDSALYLCASSLSPGGAKNIQYFGAGTRLSVL.

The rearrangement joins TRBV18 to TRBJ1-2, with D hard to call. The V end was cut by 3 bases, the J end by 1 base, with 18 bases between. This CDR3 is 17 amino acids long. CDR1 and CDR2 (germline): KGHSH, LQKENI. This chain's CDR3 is CASSPQRLLSSNYGYTF. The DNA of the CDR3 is TGTGCCAGCTCACCCCAGCGGCTATTGTCCAGTAACTATGGCTACACCTTC.

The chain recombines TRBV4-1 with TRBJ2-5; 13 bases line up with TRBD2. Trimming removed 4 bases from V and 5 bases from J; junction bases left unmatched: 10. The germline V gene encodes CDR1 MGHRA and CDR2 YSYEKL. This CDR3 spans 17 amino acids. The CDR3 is CASSRGGLAGVLETQYF. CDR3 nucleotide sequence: TGCGCCAGCAGCCGAGGAGGACTAGCGGGAGTTCTGGAGACCCAGTACTTC.

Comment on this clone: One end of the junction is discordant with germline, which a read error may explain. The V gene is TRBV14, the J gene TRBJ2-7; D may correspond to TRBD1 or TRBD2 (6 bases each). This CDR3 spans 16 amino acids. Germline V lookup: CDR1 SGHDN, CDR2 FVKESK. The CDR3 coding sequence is TGTGCCCGCAGACACCTGGGGGGAAGGGGGGAAAACGAGCAGTACTTC. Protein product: CARRHLGGRGENEQYF. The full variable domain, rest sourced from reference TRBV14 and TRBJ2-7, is EAGVTQFPSHSVIEKGQTVTLRCDPISGHDNLYWYRRVMGKEIKFLLHFVKESKQDESGMPNNRFLAERTGGTYSTLKVQPAELEDSGVYFCARRHLGGRGENEQYFGPGTRLTVT.

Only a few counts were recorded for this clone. The CDR3 here is CASSEAYSLSSLETQYF. DNA of the CDR3: TGCGCCAGCAGTGAAGCGTATAGCCTCAGCTCTCTGGAGACCCAGTACTTC. The chain has TRBV10-2 and TRBJ2-5; D gene ambiguous. The CDR3 spans 17 residues. Per germline, CDR1 WSHSY and CDR2 SAAADI. Trimming took 3 bases from V and 5 from J, leaving 22 bases between them.

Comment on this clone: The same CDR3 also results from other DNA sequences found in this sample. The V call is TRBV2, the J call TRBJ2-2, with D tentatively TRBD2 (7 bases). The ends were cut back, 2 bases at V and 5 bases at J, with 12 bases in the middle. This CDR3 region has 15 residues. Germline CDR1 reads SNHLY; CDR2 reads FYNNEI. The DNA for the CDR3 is TGTGCCAGCAGTGAATCGGGGGGCGGTACCGGGGAGCTGTTTTTT. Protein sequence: CASSESGGGTGELFF.

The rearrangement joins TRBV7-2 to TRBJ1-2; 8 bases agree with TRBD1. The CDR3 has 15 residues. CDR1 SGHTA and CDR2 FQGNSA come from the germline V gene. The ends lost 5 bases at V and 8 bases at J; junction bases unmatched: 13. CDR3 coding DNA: TGTGCCAGCAGCCTAACAAGGACAGGGATGGGAGGCTACACCTTC. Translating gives CASSLTRTGMGGYTF.

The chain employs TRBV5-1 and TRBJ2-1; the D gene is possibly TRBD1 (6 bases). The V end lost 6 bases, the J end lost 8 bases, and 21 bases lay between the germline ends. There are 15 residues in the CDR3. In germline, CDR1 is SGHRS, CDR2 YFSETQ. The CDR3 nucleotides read TGCGCCAGCAAAACGACAGGACCGCGAACGGATGAGCAGTTCTTC. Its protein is CASKTTGPRTDEQFF. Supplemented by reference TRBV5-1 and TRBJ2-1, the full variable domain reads KAGVTQTPRYLIKTRGQQVTLSCSPISGHRSVSWYQQTPGQGLQFLFEYFSETQRNKGNFPGRFSGRQFSNSRSEMNVSTLELGDSALYLCASKTTGPRTDEQFFGPGTRLTVL.

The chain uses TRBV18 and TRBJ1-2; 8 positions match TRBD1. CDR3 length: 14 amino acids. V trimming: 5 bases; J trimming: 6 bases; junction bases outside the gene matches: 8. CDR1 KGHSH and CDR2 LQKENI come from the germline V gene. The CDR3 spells CASSTRQGSDGYTF. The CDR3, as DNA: TGTGCCAGCTCAACCCGACAGGGGTCGGATGGCTACACCTTC.

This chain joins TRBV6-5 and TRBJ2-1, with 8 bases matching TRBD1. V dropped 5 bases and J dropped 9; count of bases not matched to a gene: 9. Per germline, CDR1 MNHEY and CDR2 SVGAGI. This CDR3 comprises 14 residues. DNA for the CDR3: TGTGCCAGCAGTAGGGACAGGCTGTCGCGTGAGCAGTTCTTC. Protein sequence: CASSRDRLSREQFF.

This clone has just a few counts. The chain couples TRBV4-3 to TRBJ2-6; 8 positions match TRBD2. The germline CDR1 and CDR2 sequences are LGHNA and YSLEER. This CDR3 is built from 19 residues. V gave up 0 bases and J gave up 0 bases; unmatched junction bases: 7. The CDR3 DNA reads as TGCGCCAGCAGCCAAGATTTGCTAGCGGGTTTCTCTGGGGCCAACGTCCTGACTTTC. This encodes CASSQDLLAGFSGANVLTF.

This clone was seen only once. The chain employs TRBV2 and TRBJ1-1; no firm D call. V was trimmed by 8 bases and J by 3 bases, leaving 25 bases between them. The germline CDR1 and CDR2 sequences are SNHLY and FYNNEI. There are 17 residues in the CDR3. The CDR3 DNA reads TGTGCCAGCGTTAAGGAGGCATTGACCCGTGGGTACACTGAAGCTTTCTTT. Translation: CASVKEALTRGYTEAFF.

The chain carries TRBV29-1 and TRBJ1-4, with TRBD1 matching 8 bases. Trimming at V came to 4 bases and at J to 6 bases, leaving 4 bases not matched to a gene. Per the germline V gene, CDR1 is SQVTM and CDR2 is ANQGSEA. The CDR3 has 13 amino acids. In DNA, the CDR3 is TGCAGCGTTGGACAGGGGTCCCATGAAAAACTGTTTTTT. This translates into CSVGQGSHEKLFF. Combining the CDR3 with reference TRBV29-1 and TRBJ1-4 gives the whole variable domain SAVISQKPSRDICQRGTSLTIQCQVDSQVTMMFWYRQQPGQSLTLIATANQGSEATYESGFVIDKFPISRPNLTFSTLTVSNMSPEDSSIYLCSVGQGSHEKLFFGSGTQLSVL.

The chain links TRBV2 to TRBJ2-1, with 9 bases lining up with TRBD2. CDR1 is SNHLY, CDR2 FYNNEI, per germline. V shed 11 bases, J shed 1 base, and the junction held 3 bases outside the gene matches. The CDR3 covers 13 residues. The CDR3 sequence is CAGSGGSYNEQFF. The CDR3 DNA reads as TGTGCCGGTAGCGGGGGTTCCTACAATGAGCAGTTCTTC.

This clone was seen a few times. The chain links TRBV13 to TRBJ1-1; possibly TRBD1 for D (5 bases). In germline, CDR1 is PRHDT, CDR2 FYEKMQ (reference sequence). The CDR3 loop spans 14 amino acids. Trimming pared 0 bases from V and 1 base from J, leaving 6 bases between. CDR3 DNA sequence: TGTGCCAGCAGCTTAGGTGGGACGAACACTGAAGCTTTCTTT. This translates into CASSLGGTNTEAFF.

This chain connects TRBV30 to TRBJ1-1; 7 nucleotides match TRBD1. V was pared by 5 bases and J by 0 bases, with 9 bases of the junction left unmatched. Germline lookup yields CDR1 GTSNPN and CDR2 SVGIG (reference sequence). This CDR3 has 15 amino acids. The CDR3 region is CAWGGEGQLNTEAFF. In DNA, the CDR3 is TGTGCCTGGGGCGGAGAGGGACAGTTGAACACTGAAGCTTTCTTT.

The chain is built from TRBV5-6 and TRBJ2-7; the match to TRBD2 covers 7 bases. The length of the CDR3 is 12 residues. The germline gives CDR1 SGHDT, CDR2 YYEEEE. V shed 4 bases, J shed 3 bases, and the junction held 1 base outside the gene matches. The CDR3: CASSRTSYEQYF. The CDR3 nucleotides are TGTGCCAGCAGCCGGACTAGCTACGAGCAGTACTTC.